This is a list of T cell receptor beta chains from one sample in a study of long-term antiretroviral therapy in people with HIV. This table comes from immunoSEQ multiplex PCR, and its TCRdb copy is limited to in-frame clones, with some not included. The table has around 20,000 clones, 81% seen once. Sequenced here: unsorted PBMCs, sampled 0.1 years before starting antiretroviral therapy. The receptors come from a middle-aged man with HIV. CDR3s leave out the opening cysteine and the closing phenylalanine or tryptophan.

CDR3 protein: ASSLGTSHSNQPQH
J gene: TRBJ1-5
CDR3 length: 14
V gene: TRBV5-5

CDR3 protein: ASSQDPFETVSNQPQH
J gene: TRBJ1-5
CDR3 length: 16
V gene: TRBV4-3

CDR3 protein: ASSGHPSYNEQF
J gene: TRBJ2-1
CDR3 length: 12
V gene: TRBV5-4

CDR3 protein: ASSGQYSYNEQF
J gene: TRBJ2-1
CDR3 length: 12
V gene: TRBV18

CDR3 protein: ASTTPPMNTEAF
J gene: TRBJ1-1
CDR3 length: 12
V gene: TRBV7-9

CDR3 protein: ASTPSGGLGETQY
J gene: TRBJ2-5
CDR3 length: 13
V gene: TRBV5-6

CDR3 protein: ASSAGQALSYGYT
J gene: TRBJ1-2
CDR3 length: 13
V gene: TRBV5-1

CDR3 protein: SARDYGYT
J gene: TRBJ1-2
CDR3 length: 8
V gene: TRBV20-1

CDR3 protein: ASSPVGQGYEKLF
J gene: TRBJ1-4
CDR3 length: 13
V gene: TRBV7-2

CDR3 protein: ATSVGGSTNEQY
J gene: TRBJ2-7
CDR3 length: 12
V gene: TRBV28

CDR3 protein: ASSQQGPYEQY
J gene: TRBJ2-7
CDR3 length: 11
V gene: TRBV27

CDR3 protein: ASSRGVGNQPQH
J gene: TRBJ1-5
CDR3 length: 12
V gene: TRBV5-4

CDR3 protein: ASSLLSGGEETQY
J gene: TRBJ2-5
CDR3 length: 13
V gene: TRBV5-6

CDR3 protein: ASSDRAEFTEAF
J gene: TRBJ1-1
CDR3 length: 12
V gene: TRBV6-1

CDR3 protein: ASRGGEKLF
J gene: TRBJ1-4
CDR3 length: 9
V gene: TRBV2

CDR3 protein: ASSESQGTLNQPQH
J gene: TRBJ1-5
CDR3 length: 14
V gene: TRBV2

CDR3 protein: ATSPGTSGKLEQF
J gene: TRBJ2-1
CDR3 length: 13
V gene: TRBV15

CDR3 protein: ASSPEKQGTSYEQY
J gene: TRBJ2-7
CDR3 length: 14
V gene: TRBV28

CDR3 protein: ASSLEASGSHEQF
J gene: TRBJ2-1
CDR3 length: 13
V gene: TRBV7-7

CDR3 protein: ASSQTITTAYNEQF
J gene: TRBJ2-1
CDR3 length: 14
V gene: TRBV7-9

CDR3 protein: ASSLSMPGNNEQF
J gene: TRBJ2-1
CDR3 length: 13
V gene: TRBV7-9

CDR3 protein: ASSPGQGARDEQY
J gene: TRBJ2-7
CDR3 length: 13
V gene: TRBV7-9

CDR3 protein: ASRAGDTEAF
J gene: TRBJ1-1
CDR3 length: 10
V gene: TRBV19

CDR3 protein: ASSARFDGTDTQY
J gene: TRBJ2-3
CDR3 length: 13
V gene: TRBV7-9

CDR3 protein: ASSTYSGGYT
J gene: TRBJ1-2
CDR3 length: 10
V gene: TRBV6-5

CDR3 protein: ASSQVRLAGIEQF
J gene: TRBJ2-1
CDR3 length: 13
V gene: TRBV4-3

CDR3 protein: ASSQLQGIDSTDTQY
J gene: TRBJ2-3
CDR3 length: 15
V gene: TRBV14

CDR3 protein: ASSQEIPPSYNEQF
J gene: TRBJ2-1
CDR3 length: 14
V gene: TRBV4-1

CDR3 protein: ASRDRDSGSGNTIY
J gene: TRBJ1-3
CDR3 length: 14
V gene: TRBV19

CDR3 protein: ASSFGGQGAVYGYT
J gene: TRBJ1-2
CDR3 length: 14
V gene: TRBV7-2

CDR3 protein: SVKTAYGYT
J gene: TRBJ1-2
CDR3 length: 9
V gene: TRBV20-1

CDR3 protein: ASSLARLAGAQETQY
J gene: TRBJ2-5
CDR3 length: 15
V gene: TRBV7-2

CDR3 protein: ASSYSDRGLTGELF
J gene: TRBJ2-2
CDR3 length: 14
V gene: TRBV6-6

CDR3 protein: ASSPRDTTTDTQY
J gene: TRBJ2-3
CDR3 length: 13
V gene: TRBV2

CDR3 protein: ATKQGTQPQH
J gene: TRBJ1-5
CDR3 length: 10
V gene: TRBV27

CDR3 protein: ASSLASQSYEQY
J gene: TRBJ2-7
CDR3 length: 12
V gene: TRBV5-1

CDR3 protein: ASSLEAWGSGYTEAF
J gene: TRBJ1-1
CDR3 length: 15
V gene: TRBV7-8